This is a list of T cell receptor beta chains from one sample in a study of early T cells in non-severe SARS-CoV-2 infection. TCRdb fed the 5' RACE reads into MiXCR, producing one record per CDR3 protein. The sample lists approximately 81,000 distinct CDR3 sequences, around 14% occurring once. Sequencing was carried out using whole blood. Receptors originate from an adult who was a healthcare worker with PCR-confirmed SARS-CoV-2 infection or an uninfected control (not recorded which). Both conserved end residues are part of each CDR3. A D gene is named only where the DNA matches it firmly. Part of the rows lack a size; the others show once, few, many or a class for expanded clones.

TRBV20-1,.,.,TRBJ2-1,TGCAGTGCTAGTAACGGAAACTCCTACAATGAGCAGTTCTTC,CSASNGNSYNEQFF
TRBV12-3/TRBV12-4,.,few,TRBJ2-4,TGTGCCAGCAGTTATGGGGGGGCCAAAAACATTCAGTACTTC,CASSYGGAKNIQYF
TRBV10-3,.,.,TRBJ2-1,TGTGCCTTGGGCGTGGGATCCTACAATGAGCAGTTCTTC,CALGVGSYNEQFF
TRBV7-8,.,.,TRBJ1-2,TGTGCCAGCACCCAAGCCAGGACAGCTAACTATGGCTACACCTTC,CASTQARTANYGYTF
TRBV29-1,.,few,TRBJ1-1,TGCAGCGCTTGGCACACTGAAGCTTTCTTT,CSAWHTEAFF
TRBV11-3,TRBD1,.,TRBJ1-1,TGTGCCAGCAGCACAGGGACAGGACAAGAAGCTTTCTTT,CASSTGTGQEAFF
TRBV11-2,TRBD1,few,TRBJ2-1,TGTGCCAGCAGTCTCGCTAGGGGGCCAAGTGAGCAGTTCTTC,CASSLARGPSEQFF
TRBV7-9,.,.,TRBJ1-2,TGTGCCAGCAGCTTCGGATCCGATGGCTACACCTTC,CASSFGSDGYTF
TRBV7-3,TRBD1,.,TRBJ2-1,TGTGCCAGCAGCCATGGACAGGGAACCTACAATGAGCAGTTCTTC,CASSHGQGTYNEQFF
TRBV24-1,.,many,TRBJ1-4,TGTGCCACCAGTTCTGGACACGATGAAAAACTGTTTTTT,CATSSGHDEKLFF
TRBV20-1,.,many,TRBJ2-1,TGCAGTGCTAGAAACATCAATGAGCAGTTCTTC,CSARNINEQFF
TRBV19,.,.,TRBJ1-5,TGTGCCAGTAGTATCACCGGTCAGCCCCAGCATTTT,CASSITGQPQHF
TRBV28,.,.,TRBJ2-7,TGTGCCAGCAGACTAGCTCGAGAGCAGTACTTC,CASRLAREQYF
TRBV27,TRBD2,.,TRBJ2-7,TGTGCCGGCAGTTTACGGACTAGCGGTTACTACGAGCAGTACTTC,CAGSLRTSGYYEQYF
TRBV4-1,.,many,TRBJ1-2,TGCGCCAGCAGCCAAGAAGTCCGGGGCGACTATGGCTACACCTTC,CASSQEVRGDYGYTF
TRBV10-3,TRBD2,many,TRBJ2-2,TGTGCCATCAGTGCGGATAGCGGGAGTTCCGGGGAGCTGTTTTTT,CAISADSGSSGELFF
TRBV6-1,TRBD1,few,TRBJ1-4,TGTGCCAGCAGTGGGAGACAGGGCCAGAGTCTTAATGAAAAACTGTTTTTT,CASSGRQGQSLNEKLFF
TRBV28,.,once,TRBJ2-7,TGTGCCAGCAGTTTACAGGGAGCGCGGGGATACGAGCAGTACTTC,CASSLQGARGYEQYF
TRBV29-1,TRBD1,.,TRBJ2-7,TGCAGCGTCAACAGGGGGGAGGCCGAGCAGTACTTC,CSVNRGEAEQYF
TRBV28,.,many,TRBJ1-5,TGTGCCAGCGGAGTGGGCAATCAGCCCCAGCATTTT,CASGVGNQPQHF
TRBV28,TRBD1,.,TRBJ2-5,TGTGCCAGCGGCCGCCCGGGACAGCCCGAGTACTTC,CASGRPGQPEYF
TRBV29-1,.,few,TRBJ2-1,TGCAGCGCCGCCGGACTTTCCCACCGTGAGCAGTTCTTC,CSAAGLSHREQFF
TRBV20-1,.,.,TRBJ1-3,TGCAGTGCTAGACTTTTCTCTGGAAACACCATATATTTT,CSARLFSGNTIYF
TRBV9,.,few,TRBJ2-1,TGTGCCAGCAGCGTAGATATCCCCTACAATGAGCAGTTCTTC,CASSVDIPYNEQFF
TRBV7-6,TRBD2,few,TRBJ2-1,TGTGCCAGCAGCTTAGGCGGGAGATCCTACAATGAGCAGTTCTTC,CASSLGGRSYNEQFF
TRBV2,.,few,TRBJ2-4,TGTGCCAGCAGGGAGGGAGTAATTCAGTACTTC,CASREGVIQYF
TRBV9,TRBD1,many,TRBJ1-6,TGTGCCAGCACGAATAAACCCAGGGGGAATTCACCCCTCCACTTT,CASTNKPRGNSPLHF
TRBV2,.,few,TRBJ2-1,TGTGCCAGCAGTCCGGTCGGTGAGCAGTTCTTC,CASSPVGEQFF
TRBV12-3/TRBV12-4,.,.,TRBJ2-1,TGTGCCAGCAGTTTAGCGGACAGCCACAATGAGCAGTTCTTC,CASSLADSHNEQFF
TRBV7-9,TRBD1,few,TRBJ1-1,TGTGCCAGCAGCTTAGCTGGGACAGGGAAGGGGAACACTGAAGCTTTCTTT,CASSLAGTGKGNTEAFF
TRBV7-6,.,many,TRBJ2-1,TGTGCCAGCAGCTTGGGATACAATGAGCAGTTCTTC,CASSLGYNEQFF
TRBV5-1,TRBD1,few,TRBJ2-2,TGCGCCAGCAGCGTGCAAACAGGGGGTAACACCGGGGAGCTGTTTTTT,CASSVQTGGNTGELFF
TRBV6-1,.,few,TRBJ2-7,TGTGCCAGCAGTGAAGCGCAAACGCACATCCCCTACTACGAGCAGTACTTC,CASSEAQTHIPYYEQYF
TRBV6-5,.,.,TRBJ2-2,TGTGCCAGCAGTCTTAAATCCACCGGGGAGCTGTTTTTT,CASSLKSTGELFF
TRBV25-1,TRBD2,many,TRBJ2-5,TGTGCCAGCAGTGACCCTAGCGGGGGAGAGACCCAGTACTTC,CASSDPSGGETQYF
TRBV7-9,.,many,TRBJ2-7,TGTGCCAGCAGCTTGACAGTCTCGACCTACGAGCAGTACTTC,CASSLTVSTYEQYF
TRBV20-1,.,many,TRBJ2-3,TGCAGTGCTAGAGCTCTGACAGATACGCAGTATTTT,CSARALTDTQYF